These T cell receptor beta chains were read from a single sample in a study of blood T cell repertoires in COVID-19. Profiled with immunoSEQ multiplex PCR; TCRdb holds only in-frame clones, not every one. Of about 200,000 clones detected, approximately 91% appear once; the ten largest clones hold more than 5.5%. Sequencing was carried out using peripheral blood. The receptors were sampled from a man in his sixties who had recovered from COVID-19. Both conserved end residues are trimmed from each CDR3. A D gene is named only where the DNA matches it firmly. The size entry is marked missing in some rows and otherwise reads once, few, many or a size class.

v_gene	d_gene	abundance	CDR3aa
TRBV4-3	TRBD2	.	ASSQGRLAGGSYEQY
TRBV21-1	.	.	ASSARGQVNTEAF
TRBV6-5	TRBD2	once	ASSYRISGGLDTQY
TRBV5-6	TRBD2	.	ASSLAAYEQY
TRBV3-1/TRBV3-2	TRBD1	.	ASSRDRGDTQY
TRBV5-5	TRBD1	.	ASSLAGQGYNEQF
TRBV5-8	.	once	ASSSGQGHEKLF
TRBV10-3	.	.	AGGGSNTEAF
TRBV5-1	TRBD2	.	ASSFSSGAETQY
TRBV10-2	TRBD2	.	ASSAAGGSYNEQF
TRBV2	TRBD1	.	ASNRDSGTGAYNQPQH
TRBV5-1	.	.	ASSLQGYSNQPQH
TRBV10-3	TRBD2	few	AISRKAGDTPNEQF
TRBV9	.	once	ASSANRGGGSSPYEQY
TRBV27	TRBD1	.	ASKGQGTIMNTEAF
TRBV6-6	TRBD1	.	ASNTGTGQETQY
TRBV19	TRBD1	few	ASSPRTGQGGIA
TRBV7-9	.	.	ASKRSGVDTEAF